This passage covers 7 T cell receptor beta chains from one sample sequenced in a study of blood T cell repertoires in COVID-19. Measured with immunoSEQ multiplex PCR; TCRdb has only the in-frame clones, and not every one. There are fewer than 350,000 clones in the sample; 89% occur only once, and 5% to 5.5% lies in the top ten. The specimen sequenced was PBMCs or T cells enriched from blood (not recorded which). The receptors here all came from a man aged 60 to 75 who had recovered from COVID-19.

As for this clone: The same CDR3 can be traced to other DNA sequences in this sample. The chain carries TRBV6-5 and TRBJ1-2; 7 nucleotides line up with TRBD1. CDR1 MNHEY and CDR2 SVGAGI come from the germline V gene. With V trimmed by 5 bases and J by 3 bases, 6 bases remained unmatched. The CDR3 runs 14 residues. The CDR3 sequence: CASSRDRVDYGYTF. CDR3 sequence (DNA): TGTGCCAGCAGTCGAGACAGGGTCGACTATGGCTACACCTTC.

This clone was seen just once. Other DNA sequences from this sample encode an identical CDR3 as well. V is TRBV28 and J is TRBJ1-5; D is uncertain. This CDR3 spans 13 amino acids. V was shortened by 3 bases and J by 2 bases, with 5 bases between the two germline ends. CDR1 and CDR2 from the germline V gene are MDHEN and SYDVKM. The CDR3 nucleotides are TGTGCCAGCAGTTTTGGAGGCAATCAGCCCCAGCATTTT. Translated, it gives CASSFGGNQPQHF.

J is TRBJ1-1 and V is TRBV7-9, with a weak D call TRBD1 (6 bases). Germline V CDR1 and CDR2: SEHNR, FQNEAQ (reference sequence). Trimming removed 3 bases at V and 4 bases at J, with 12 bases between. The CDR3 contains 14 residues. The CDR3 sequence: CASSFQGTGTEAFF. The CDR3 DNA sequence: TGTGCCAGCAGCTTCCAGGGGACGGGCACTGAAGCTTTCTTT.

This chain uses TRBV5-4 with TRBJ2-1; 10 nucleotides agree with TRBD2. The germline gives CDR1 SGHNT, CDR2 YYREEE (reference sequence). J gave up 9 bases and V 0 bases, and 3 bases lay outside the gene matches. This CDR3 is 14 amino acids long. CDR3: CASSLASGRGEQFF. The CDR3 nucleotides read TGTGCCAGCAGCTTGGCTAGCGGGAGAGGTGAGCAGTTCTTC.

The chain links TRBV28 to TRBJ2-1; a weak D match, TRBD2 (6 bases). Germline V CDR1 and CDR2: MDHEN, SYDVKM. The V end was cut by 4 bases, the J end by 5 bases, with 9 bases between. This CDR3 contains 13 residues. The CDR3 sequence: CASSYPGDNEQFF. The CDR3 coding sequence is TGTGCCAGCAGTTACCCGGGAGACAATGAGCAGTTCTTC.

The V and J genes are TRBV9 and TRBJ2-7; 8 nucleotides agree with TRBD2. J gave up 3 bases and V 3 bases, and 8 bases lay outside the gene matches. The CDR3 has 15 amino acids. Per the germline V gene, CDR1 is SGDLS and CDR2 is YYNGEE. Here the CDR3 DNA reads TGTGCCAGCAGCGCGGATTCTAGCGGGCGCTACGAGCAGTACTTC. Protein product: CASSADSSGRYEQYF.

CDR3 in DNA: TGCGCCAGCAGCCAAGTAGGGGGACCCCGGCAGCCCCAGCATTTT. Its protein product is CASSQVGGPRQPQHF. The chain is built from TRBV5-1 and TRBJ1-5; a possible D gene is TRBD1 (6 bases). V was shortened by 4 bases and J by 7 bases, with 18 bases between the two germline ends. The CDR3 sequence is 15 residues long. Germline-derived CDR1 and CDR2 are SGHRS and YFSETQ.